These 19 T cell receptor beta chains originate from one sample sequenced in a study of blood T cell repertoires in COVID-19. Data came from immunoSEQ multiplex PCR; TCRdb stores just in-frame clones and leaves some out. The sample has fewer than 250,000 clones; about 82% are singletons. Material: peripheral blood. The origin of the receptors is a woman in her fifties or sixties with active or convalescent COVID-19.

DNA of the CDR3: TGCGCCAGCAGCTTACCGACAGACCAAGAGACCCAGTACTTC. Translated, it gives CASSLPTDQETQYF. The V and J genes are TRBV5-1 and TRBJ2-5, with a possible D match to TRBD1 (5 bases). The CDR3 covers 14 residues. Trimming took 2 bases from V and 0 from J, leaving 8 bases between them. Germline lookup yields CDR1 SGHRS and CDR2 YFSETQ.

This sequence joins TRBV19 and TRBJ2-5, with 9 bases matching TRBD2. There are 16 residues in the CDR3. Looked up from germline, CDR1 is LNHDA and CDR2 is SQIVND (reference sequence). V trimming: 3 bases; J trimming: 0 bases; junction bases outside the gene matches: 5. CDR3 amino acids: CASSIGAGGNQETQYF. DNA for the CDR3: TGTGCCAGTAGTATTGGCGCGGGGGGGAACCAAGAGACCCAGTACTTC.

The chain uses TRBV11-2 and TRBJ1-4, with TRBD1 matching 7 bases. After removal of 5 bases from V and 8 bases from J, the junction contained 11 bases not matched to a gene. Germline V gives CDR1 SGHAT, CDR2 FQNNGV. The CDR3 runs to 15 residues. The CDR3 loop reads CASSLTTGLGEKLFF. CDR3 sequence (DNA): TGTGCCAGCAGCCTTACGACAGGGTTGGGGGAAAAACTGTTTTTT.

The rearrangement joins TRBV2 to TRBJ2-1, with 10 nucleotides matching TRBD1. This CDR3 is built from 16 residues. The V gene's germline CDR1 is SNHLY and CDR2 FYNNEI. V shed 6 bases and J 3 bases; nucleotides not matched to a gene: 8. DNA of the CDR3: TGTGCCAGCAGGAAGGGGGGACAGGGGCACTACAATGAGCAGTTCTTC. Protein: CASRKGGQGHYNEQFF.

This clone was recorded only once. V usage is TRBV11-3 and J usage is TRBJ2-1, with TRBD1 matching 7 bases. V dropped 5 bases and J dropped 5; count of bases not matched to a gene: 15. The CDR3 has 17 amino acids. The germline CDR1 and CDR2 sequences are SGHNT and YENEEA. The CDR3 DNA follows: TGTGCCAGCAGCCCCCGGGACAGCGCTCCAATCAACAATGAGCAGTTCTTC. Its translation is CASSPRDSAPINNEQFF.

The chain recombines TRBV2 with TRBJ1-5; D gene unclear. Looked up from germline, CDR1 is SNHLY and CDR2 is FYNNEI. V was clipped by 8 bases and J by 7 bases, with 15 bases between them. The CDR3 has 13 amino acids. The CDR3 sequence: CASCSREQQPQHF. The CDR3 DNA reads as TGTGCCAGCTGCTCCCGGGAGCAACAGCCCCAGCATTTT.

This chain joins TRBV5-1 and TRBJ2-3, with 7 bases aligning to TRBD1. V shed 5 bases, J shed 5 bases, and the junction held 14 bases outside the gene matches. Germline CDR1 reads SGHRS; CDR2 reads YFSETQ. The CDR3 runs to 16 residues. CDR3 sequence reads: CASRTSGTEGVDTQYF. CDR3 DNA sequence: TGCGCCAGCAGAACATCAGGGACAGAAGGAGTAGATACGCAGTATTTT.

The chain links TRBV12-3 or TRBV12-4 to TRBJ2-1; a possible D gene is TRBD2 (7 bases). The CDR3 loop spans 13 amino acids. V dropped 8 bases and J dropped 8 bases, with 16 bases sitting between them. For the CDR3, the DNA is TGTGCCAGCTGGGAGGGCAGGGGCCATGAGCAGTTCTTC. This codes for CASWEGRGHEQFF.

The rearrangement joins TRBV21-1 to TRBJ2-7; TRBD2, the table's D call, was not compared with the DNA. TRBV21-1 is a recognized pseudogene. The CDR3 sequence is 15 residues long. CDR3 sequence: CASSRTGSLAGEQYV. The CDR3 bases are TGTGCCAGCAGCCGGACTGGATCCCTGGCCGGAGAGCAGTACGTC.

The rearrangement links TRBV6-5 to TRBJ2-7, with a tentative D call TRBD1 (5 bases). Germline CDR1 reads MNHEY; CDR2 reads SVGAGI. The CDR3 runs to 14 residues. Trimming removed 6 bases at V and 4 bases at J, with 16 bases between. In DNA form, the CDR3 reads TGTGCCAGCAGCGCGGATAGAAGGGGTTACGAGCAGTACGTC. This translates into CASSADRRGYEQYV.

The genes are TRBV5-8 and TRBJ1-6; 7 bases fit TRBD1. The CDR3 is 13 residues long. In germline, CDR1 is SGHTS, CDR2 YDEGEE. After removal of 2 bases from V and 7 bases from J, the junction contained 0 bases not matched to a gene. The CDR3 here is CASSFRGNSPLHF. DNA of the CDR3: TGTGCCAGCAGCTTCAGGGGGAATTCACCCCTCCACTTT.

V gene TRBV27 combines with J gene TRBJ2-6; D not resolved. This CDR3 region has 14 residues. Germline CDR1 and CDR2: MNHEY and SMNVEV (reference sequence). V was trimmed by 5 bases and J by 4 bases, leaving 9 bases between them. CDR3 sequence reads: CASSPVRGANVLTF. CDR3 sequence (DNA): TGTGCCAGCAGTCCCGTGAGGGGGGCCAACGTCCTGACTTTC.

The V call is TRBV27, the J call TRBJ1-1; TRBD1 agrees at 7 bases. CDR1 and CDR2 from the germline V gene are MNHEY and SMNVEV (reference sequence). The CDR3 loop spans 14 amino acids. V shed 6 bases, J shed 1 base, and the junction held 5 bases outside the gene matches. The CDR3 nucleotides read TGTGCCAGCAGCAGAGACAGGGCGAACACTGAAGCTTTCTTT. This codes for CASSRDRANTEAFF.

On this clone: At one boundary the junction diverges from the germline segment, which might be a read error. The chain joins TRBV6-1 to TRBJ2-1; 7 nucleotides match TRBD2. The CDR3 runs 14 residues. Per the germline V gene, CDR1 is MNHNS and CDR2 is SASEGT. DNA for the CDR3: TGTGCCAGCAGTAAAGCGGGGCCCTACAATGAGCAGTTCTTC. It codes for CASSKAGPYNEQFF.

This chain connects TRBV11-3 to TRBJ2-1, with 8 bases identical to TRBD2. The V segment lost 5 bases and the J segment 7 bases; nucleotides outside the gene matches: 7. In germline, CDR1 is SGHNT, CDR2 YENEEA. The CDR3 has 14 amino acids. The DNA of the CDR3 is TGTGCCAGCAGCCCACGGACTAGCTCGAATGAGCAGTTCTTC. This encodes CASSPRTSSNEQFF.

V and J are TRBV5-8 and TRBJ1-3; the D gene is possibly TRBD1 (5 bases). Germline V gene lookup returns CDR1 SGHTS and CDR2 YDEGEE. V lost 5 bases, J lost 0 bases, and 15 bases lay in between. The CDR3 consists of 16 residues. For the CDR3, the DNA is TGTGCCAGCAGAGACCTTAGACAGTCCTCTGGAAACACCATATATTTT. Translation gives CASRDLRQSSGNTIYF.

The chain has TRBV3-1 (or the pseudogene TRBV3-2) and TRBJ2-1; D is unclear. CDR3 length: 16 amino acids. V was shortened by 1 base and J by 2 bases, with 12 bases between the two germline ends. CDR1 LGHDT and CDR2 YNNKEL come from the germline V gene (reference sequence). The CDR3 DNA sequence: TGTGCCAGCAGCCAAGTTGGTAGCAATCCCTACAATGAGCAGTTCTTC. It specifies CASSQVGSNPYNEQFF.

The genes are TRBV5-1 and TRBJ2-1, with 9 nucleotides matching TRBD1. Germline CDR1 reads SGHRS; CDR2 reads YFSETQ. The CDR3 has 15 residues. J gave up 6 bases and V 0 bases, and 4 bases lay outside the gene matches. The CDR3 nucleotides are TGCGCCAGCAGCTTGGAACAGGGGGCGGGCAATGAGCAGTTCTTC. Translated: CASSLEQGAGNEQFF.

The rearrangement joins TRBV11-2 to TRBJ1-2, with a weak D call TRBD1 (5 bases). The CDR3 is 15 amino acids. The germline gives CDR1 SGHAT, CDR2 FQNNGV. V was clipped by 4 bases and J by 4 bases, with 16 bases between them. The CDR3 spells CASSYHRPSGYGYTF. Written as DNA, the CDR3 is TGTGCCAGCAGCTACCACAGGCCCTCTGGCTATGGCTACACCTTC.